This is a list of T cell receptor beta chains from one sample in a study of response to subunit inactivated influenza vaccine. TCRdb passed the RT-PCR reads through MiXCR, listing each CDR3 protein once. In the table there are 710,000 or so distinct CDR3 sequences, about a sixth of which are singletons. Sample: PBMCs from blood, taken roughly 12 days after vaccination. These TCRs come from a man aged 50 to 60 who received an inactivated influenza vaccine. Both conserved end residues are part of each CDR3.

V gene: TRBV5-1
J gene: TRBJ2-6
CDR3 length: 17
CDR3 protein: CASGITDPLSGANVLTF

V gene: TRBV3-1
J gene: TRBJ2-6
CDR3 length: 18
CDR3 protein: CASSPSGRRRSGANVLTF

V gene: TRBV28
J gene: TRBJ2-1
CDR3 length: 15
CDR3 protein: CASRESGRLNNEQFF

V gene: TRBV12-3/TRBV12-4
J gene: TRBJ2-7
CDR3 length: 15
CDR3 protein: CASSPQTGLIYEQYF

V gene: TRBV7-2
J gene: TRBJ2-7
CDR3 length: 15
CDR3 protein: CASSLAGSGNYEQYF

V gene: TRBV27
J gene: TRBJ1-4
CDR3 length: 17
CDR3 protein: CASSLLGTGISVEKLFF

V gene: TRBV12-3/TRBV12-4
J gene: TRBJ1-5
CDR3 length: 15
CDR3 protein: CASSPTEYVNQPQHF

V gene: TRBV5-1
J gene: TRBJ2-1
CDR3 length: 15
CDR3 protein: CASSLAGEVFNEQFF

V gene: TRBV7-2
J gene: TRBJ2-2
CDR3 length: 17
CDR3 protein: CASRVNPGQGRTGELFF

V gene: TRBV12-3/TRBV12-4
J gene: TRBJ2-5
CDR3 length: 15
CDR3 protein: CASSLNGRREETQYF

V gene: TRBV6-2/TRBV6-3
J gene: TRBJ2-2
CDR3 length: 15
CDR3 protein: CASIASGSGTGELFF

V gene: TRBV7-2
J gene: TRBJ2-3
CDR3 length: 16
CDR3 protein: CASSQDQGPSTDTQYF

V gene: TRBV5-6
J gene: TRBJ1-1
CDR3 length: 14
CDR3 protein: CASSPGQGADEAFF

V gene: TRBV15
J gene: TRBJ2-7
CDR3 length: 13
CDR3 protein: CATSRDLAREQYF

V gene: TRBV7-2
J gene: TRBJ2-2
CDR3 length: 14
CDR3 protein: CASSTQGAGGELFF

V gene: TRBV12-3/TRBV12-4
J gene: TRBJ1-4
CDR3 length: 16
CDR3 protein: CASSTTSGRYNEKLFF

V gene: TRBV12-3/TRBV12-4
J gene: TRBJ2-7
CDR3 length: 12
CDR3 protein: CASSPFGYEQYF

V gene: TRBV3-1
J gene: TRBJ1-1
CDR3 length: 13
CDR3 protein: CASSQVVGTEAFF

V gene: TRBV5-1
J gene: TRBJ2-1
CDR3 length: 15
CDR3 protein: CASSSGAGVENEQFF

V gene: TRBV7-9
J gene: TRBJ2-7
CDR3 length: 15
CDR3 protein: CASSLNGAREGEQYF

V gene: TRBV6-5
J gene: TRBJ2-7
CDR3 length: 16
CDR3 protein: CASSYSNQGLFYEQYF

V gene: TRBV29-1
J gene: TRBJ1-3
CDR3 length: 15
CDR3 protein: CSAESGTGGAGTIYF

V gene: TRBV29-1
J gene: TRBJ1-4
CDR3 length: 14
CDR3 protein: CSVGISRGDEKLFF

V gene: TRBV10-3
J gene: TRBJ1-1
CDR3 length: 15
CDR3 protein: CAISESGEGWTEAFF

V gene: TRBV12-3/TRBV12-4
J gene: TRBJ2-1
CDR3 length: 15
CDR3 protein: CASSLSGTSLNEQFF

V gene: TRBV5-1
J gene: TRBJ2-7
CDR3 length: 14
CDR3 protein: CASSWGAGSPEQYF

V gene: TRBV5-5
J gene: TRBJ1-1
CDR3 length: 14
CDR3 protein: CASSMYPSGTEAFF

V gene: TRBV2
J gene: TRBJ2-1
CDR3 length: 12
CDR3 protein: CASSEAGDEQFF

V gene: TRBV7-3
J gene: TRBJ1-1
CDR3 length: 15
CDR3 protein: CASSLTGASNTEAFF

V gene: TRBV5-5
J gene: TRBJ2-7
CDR3 length: 12
CDR3 protein: CASSTSFDEQYF

V gene: TRBV7-2
J gene: TRBJ2-2
CDR3 length: 17
CDR3 protein: CASSLWSGQGNTGELFF

V gene: TRBV5-6
J gene: TRBJ2-7
CDR3 length: 13
CDR3 protein: CASTYGQDYEQYF

V gene: TRBV9
J gene: TRBJ1-4
CDR3 length: 15
CDR3 protein: CASSLGRGGFEKLFF

V gene: TRBV6-2/TRBV6-3
J gene: TRBJ2-1
CDR3 length: 14
CDR3 protein: CASRAGGDYNEQFF

V gene: TRBV9
J gene: TRBJ2-3
CDR3 length: 16
CDR3 protein: CASSVSPGTAADTQYF

V gene: TRBV6-2/TRBV6-3
J gene: TRBJ1-2
CDR3 length: 14
CDR3 protein: CASSQSTGYYGYTF

V gene: TRBV5-1
J gene: TRBJ1-6
CDR3 length: 13
CDR3 protein: CASRYGQDSPLHF

V gene: TRBV28
J gene: TRBJ1-2
CDR3 length: 13
CDR3 protein: CASGPAGSYGYTF

V gene: TRBV7-9
J gene: TRBJ2-5
CDR3 length: 10
CDR3 protein: CASSPLTQYF

V gene: TRBV20-1
J gene: TRBJ2-7
CDR3 length: 15
CDR3 protein: CSAAWLAQRTYEQYF

V gene: TRBV3-1
J gene: TRBJ2-2
CDR3 length: 13
CDR3 protein: CASSEDRDRELFF

V gene: TRBV7-2
J gene: TRBJ1-2
CDR3 length: 13
CDR3 protein: CASSPTTLYGYTF

V gene: TRBV7-9
J gene: TRBJ1-4
CDR3 length: 14
CDR3 protein: CASGTGATNEKLFF

V gene: TRBV7-2
J gene: TRBJ2-3
CDR3 length: 16
CDR3 protein: CASSSTSGGGTGTQYF

V gene: TRBV28
J gene: TRBJ2-1
CDR3 length: 13
CDR3 protein: CASNGRPHNEQFF

V gene: TRBV12-3/TRBV12-4
J gene: TRBJ2-1
CDR3 length: 11
CDR3 protein: CASTRLGEQFF

V gene: TRBV7-6
J gene: TRBJ2-7
CDR3 length: 15
CDR3 protein: CASSASDRGPYEQYF

V gene: TRBV6-1
J gene: TRBJ2-3
CDR3 length: 14
CDR3 protein: CASRRGQGAYTQYF

V gene: TRBV24-1
J gene: TRBJ2-5
CDR3 length: 13
CDR3 protein: CATSPLAGETQYF

V gene: TRBV5-6
J gene: TRBJ2-5
CDR3 length: 15
CDR3 protein: CASSSRQGAGETQYF

V gene: TRBV11-2
J gene: TRBJ2-3
CDR3 length: 16
CDR3 protein: CASSLGLAGKTDTQYF

V gene: TRBV12-3/TRBV12-4
J gene: TRBJ1-1
CDR3 length: 12
CDR3 protein: CASSERNTEASF

V gene: TRBV9
J gene: TRBJ2-5
CDR3 length: 17
CDR3 protein: CASSAPGLAGSQETQYF

V gene: TRBV20-1
J gene: TRBJ2-7
CDR3 length: 15
CDR3 protein: CSAIFTGGAAYEQYF

V gene: TRBV12-3/TRBV12-4
J gene: TRBJ2-2
CDR3 length: 13
CDR3 protein: CASSPLRPGELFF

V gene: TRBV29-1
J gene: TRBJ1-2
CDR3 length: 15
CDR3 protein: CSVGWFVQGADGYTF

V gene: TRBV3-1
J gene: TRBJ2-7
CDR3 length: 15
CDR3 protein: CASSQADSSLYEQYF